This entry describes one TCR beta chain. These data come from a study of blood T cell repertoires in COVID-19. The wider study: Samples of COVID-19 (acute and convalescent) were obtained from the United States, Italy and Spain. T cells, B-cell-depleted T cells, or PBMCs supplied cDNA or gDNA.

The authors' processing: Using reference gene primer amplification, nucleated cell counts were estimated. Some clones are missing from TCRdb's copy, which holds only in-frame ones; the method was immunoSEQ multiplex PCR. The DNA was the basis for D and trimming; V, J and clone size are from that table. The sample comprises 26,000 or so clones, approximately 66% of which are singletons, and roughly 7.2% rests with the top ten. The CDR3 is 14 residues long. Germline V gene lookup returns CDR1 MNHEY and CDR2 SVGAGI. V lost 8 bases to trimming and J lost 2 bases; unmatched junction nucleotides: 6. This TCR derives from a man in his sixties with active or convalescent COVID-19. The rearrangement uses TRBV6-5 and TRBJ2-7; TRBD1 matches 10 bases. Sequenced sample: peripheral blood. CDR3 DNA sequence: TGTGCCAGCCGGAGGGGACAGGGGACCTACGAGCAGTACTTC. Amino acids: CASRRGQGTYEQYF.